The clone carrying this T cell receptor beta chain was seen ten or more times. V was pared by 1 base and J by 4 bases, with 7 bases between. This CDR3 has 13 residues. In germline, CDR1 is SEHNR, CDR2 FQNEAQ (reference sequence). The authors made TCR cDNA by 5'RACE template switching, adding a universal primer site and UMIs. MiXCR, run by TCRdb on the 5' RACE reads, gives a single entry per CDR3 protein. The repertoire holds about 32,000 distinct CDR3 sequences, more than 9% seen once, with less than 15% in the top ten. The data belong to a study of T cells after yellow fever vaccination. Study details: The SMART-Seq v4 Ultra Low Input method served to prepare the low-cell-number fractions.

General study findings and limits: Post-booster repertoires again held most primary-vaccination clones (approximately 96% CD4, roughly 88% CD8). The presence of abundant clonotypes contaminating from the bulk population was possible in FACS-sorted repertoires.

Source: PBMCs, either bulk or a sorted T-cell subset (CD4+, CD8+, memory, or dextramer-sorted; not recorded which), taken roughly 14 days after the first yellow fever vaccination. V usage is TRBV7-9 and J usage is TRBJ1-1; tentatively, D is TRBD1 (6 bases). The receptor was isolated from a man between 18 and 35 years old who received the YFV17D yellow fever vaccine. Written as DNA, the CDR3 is TGTGCCAGCAGCTTAGAGGGGGGCACTGAAGCTTTCTTT. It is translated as CASSLEGGTEAFF.